A single sample is the source of the 26 T cell receptor beta chains below, sequenced in a study of human T cells and chemical hapten exposure. Time point of the sample: patch test 2, 6 weeks after DPC sensitization. Treatment indicated: therapeutic diphenylcyclopropenone sensitization with weekly scalp DPC. Via MiXCR, TCRdb re-called the RACE reads, giving one row per CDR3 protein. The sample yields about 69,000 distinct CDR3 sequences, about a tenth seen once. The sequencing used whole blood, collected in connection with sensitization to the hapten diphenylcyclopropenone (DPC). The source is a woman aged 50 to 60 with alopecia areata. Some clones in this sample may be carry-over from other donors' samples.

The chain couples TRBV20-1 to TRBJ2-5, with D possibly TRBD2 on 6 matching bases. The germline V gene has CDR1 DFQATT and CDR2 SNEGSKA (reference sequence). V dropped 5 bases and J dropped 1 base, with 11 bases sitting between them. This CDR3 is built from 13 residues. The CDR3 sequence is CSAPPGLQETQYF. The CDR3 DNA reads TGCAGTGCTCCTCCGGGACTCCAAGAGACCCAGTACTTC.

This clonotype was observed many times. The rearrangement links TRBV20-1 to TRBJ2-3; 9 nucleotides line up with TRBD2. V shed 6 bases, J shed 3 bases, and the junction held 13 bases outside the gene matches. Germline V gene lookup returns CDR1 DFQATT and CDR2 SNEGSKA (reference sequence). The CDR3 runs to 16 residues. The CDR3, as DNA: TGCAGTGCAGCCGTCGTAGCGGGAGTGATGACAGATACGCAGTATTTT. This sequence encodes CSAAVVAGVMTDTQYF.

This clonotype has a count of ten or more. V gene TRBV12-5 combines with J gene TRBJ2-3, with 13 positions matching TRBD2. This CDR3 is built from 17 residues. The junction had 6 bases not matched to a gene; V was cut back by 4 bases and J by 2 bases. Germline CDR1 LGHNT, CDR2 FRNRAP. The CDR3 reads CASGSRTSGRATDTQYF. CDR3 sequence (DNA): TGTGCTAGTGGTTCGAGGACTAGCGGGAGAGCCACAGATACGCAGTATTTT.

This clonotype has just a few counts. The chain is built from TRBV20-1 and TRBJ2-5; TRBD1 matches 8 bases. From germline, CDR1 is DFQATT and CDR2 SNEGSKA (reference sequence). CDR3 length equals 13 residues. V lost 4 bases, J lost 2 bases, and 3 bases stayed unmatched. CDR3 bases: TGCAGTGCTATTTACAGGGGGCAAGAGACCCAGTACTTC. Its translation is CSAIYRGQETQYF.

This clonotype was seen ten or more times. CDR3 residues: CASSTDRINEKLFF. The DNA of the CDR3 is TGTGCCAGCAGCACGGACAGGATAAATGAAAAACTGTTTTTT. The chain uses TRBV5-4 and TRBJ1-4, with TRBD1 matching 7 bases. Trimming at V came to 4 bases and at J to 5 bases, leaving 5 bases not matched to a gene. Germline V gene sequence: CDR1 SGHNT, CDR2 YYREEE (reference sequence). The CDR3 has 14 amino acids.

The gene calls are TRBV5-1 and TRBJ2-2; no clear D gene. CDR3 length equals 14 residues. The V end was cut by 1 base, the J end by 0 bases, with 4 bases between. CDR1 is SGHRS, CDR2 YFSETQ, per germline. The DNA of the CDR3 is TGCGCCAGCAGCTTGATGGCGAACACCGGGGAGCTGTTTTTT. Translating it yields CASSLMANTGELFF.

The chain links TRBV29-1 to TRBJ1-4, with D unclear. The germline V and J ends were trimmed by 2 bases and 0 bases, with 10 bases remaining between them. CDR1 and CDR2 (germline): SQVTM, ANQGSEA. The CDR3 extends over 15 amino acids. DNA of the CDR3: TGCAGCGTTGAATGGGCCTTTTCAACTAATGAAAAACTGTTTTTT. Translated: CSVEWAFSTNEKLFF.

The table lists this clonotype with many counts. The CDR3 DNA reads TGTGCCAGCTCACCAACCGGGACTAGCTATCGTGAGCAGTTCTTC. The encoded protein is CASSPTGTSYREQFF. The chain joins TRBV18 to TRBJ2-1; the match to TRBD2 covers 9 bases. The CDR3 extends over 15 amino acids. V gave up 2 bases and J gave up 9 bases; unmatched junction bases: 8. The V gene's germline CDR1 is KGHSH and CDR2 LQKENI.

This clonotype was seen a handful of times. The chain carries TRBV2 and TRBJ2-7, with 9 bases identical to TRBD1. From germline, CDR1 is SNHLY and CDR2 FYNNEI. The CDR3 length is 15 residues. After removal of 7 bases from V and 1 base from J, the junction contained 8 bases not matched to a gene. CDR3 nucleotide sequence: TGTGCCAGCAAGTGGGACAGGGAGGTTTCCTACGAGCAGTACTTC. It translates to CASKWDREVSYEQYF.

J is TRBJ1-5 and V is TRBV20-1; D is unresolved. The germline V and J ends were trimmed by 1 base and 1 base, with 5 bases remaining between them. Germline V gives CDR1 DFQATT, CDR2 SNEGSKA (reference sequence). This CDR3 comprises 13 residues. The CDR3: CSARGESNQPQHF. Written as DNA, the CDR3 is TGCAGTGCTAGAGGGGAGAGCAATCAGCCCCAGCATTTT.

This clonotype turned up a few times. The chain combines TRBV7-8 with TRBJ1-4, with a weak D call TRBD1 (6 bases). Germline V gene data show CDR1 as SGHVS and CDR2 as FQNEAQ. V shed 0 bases and J shed 8 bases, with 16 bases lying between them. This CDR3 has 16 amino acids. CDR3 loop: CASSLARSGGTEKLFF. The CDR3, as DNA: TGTGCCAGCAGCTTAGCCAGGTCGGGGGGCACGGAAAAACTGTTTTTT.

The chain recombines TRBV2 with TRBJ2-1, with a tentative D call TRBD2 (6 bases). V gave up 6 bases and J gave up 0 bases, with 9 bases separating them. Germline CDR1 is SNHLY and CDR2 is FYNNEI. The CDR3 runs to 14 residues. CDR3 nucleotide sequence: TGTGCCAGCAGGGCGGGATACTCCTACAATGAGCAGTTCTTC. Its translation is CASRAGYSYNEQFF. Combining the CDR3 with reference TRBV2 and TRBJ2-1 gives the whole variable domain EPEVTQTPSHQVTQMGQEVILRCVPISNHLYFYWYRQILGQKVEFLVSFYNNEISEKSEIFDDQFSVERPDGSNFTLKIRSTKLEDSAMYFCASRAGYSYNEQFFGPGTRLTVL.

This clonotype has at least ten counts. CDR3 in DNA: TGTGCCAGCTCACAGGACAGGACCACTGAAGCTTTCTTT. Translated, it gives CASSQDRTTEAFF. The chain joins TRBV18 to TRBJ1-1, with 7 bases lining up with TRBD1. In germline, CDR1 is KGHSH, CDR2 LQKENI. The CDR3 is 13 amino acids. J gave up 4 bases and V 4 bases, and 3 bases lay outside the gene matches.

This clonotype was picked up many times. The genes are TRBV3-1 and TRBJ2-7; D is unclear. The germline V gene has CDR1 LGHDT and CDR2 YNNKEL (reference sequence). The V end lost 2 bases, the J end lost 4 bases, and 9 bases lay between the germline ends. The CDR3 totals 13 residues. The CDR3 nucleotides are TGTGCCAGCAGCCAACCTGGACCATACGAGCAGTACTTC. Translating gives CASSQPGPYEQYF.

At least ten counts were recorded for this clonotype. The V gene is TRBV27, the J gene TRBJ2-5; tentative D call: TRBD2 (6 bases). Germline CDR1 is MNHEY and CDR2 is SMNVEV (reference sequence). The CDR3 has 13 residues. Trimming took 3 bases from V and 1 from J, leaving 6 bases between them. DNA of the CDR3: TGTGCCAGCAGTTTTAGCGGCCAAGAGACCCAGTACTTC. It encodes CASSFSGQETQYF.

The chain is built from TRBV7-2 and TRBJ1-1; D is uncertain. The CDR3 runs to 16 residues. The V gene lost 5 bases and the J gene lost 1 base, with 17 bases spanning the gap. CDR1 and CDR2 from the germline V gene are SGHTA and FQGNSA. Written as DNA, the CDR3 is TGTGCCAGCAGCGCAGAGAGCGGTCGGCGGAACACTGAAGCTTTCTTT. Translating it yields CASSAESGRRNTEAFF.

This clonotype was recorded at least ten times. V and J are TRBV28 and TRBJ1-1; D might be TRBD1 (5 bases). With 6 bases removed from V and 0 bases from J, the gap between germline ends came to 17 bases. This CDR3 spans 16 amino acids. Germline-derived CDR1 and CDR2 are MDHEN and SYDVKM. As DNA, the CDR3 is TGTGCCAGCAGCGAACCCCGAGGGGCGCTGAACACTGAAGCTTTCTTT. Translated: CASSEPRGALNTEAFF.

The genes are TRBV6-6 and TRBJ1-2; D not resolved. The CDR3 contains 14 residues. With 8 bases removed from V and 7 bases from J, the gap between germline ends came to 20 bases. CDR1 is MNHNY and CDR2 is SVGAGI in the germline V gene (reference sequence). CDR3 in DNA: TGTGCCAGCCAAATCGGTTTTCCGCCGGCTGGCTACACCTTC. It yields the protein CASQIGFPPAGYTF.

This clonotype was detected ten times or more. A read error may produce the germline difference seen at one junction end. V and J are TRBV7-7 and TRBJ2-2; perhaps TRBD2 as D (5 bases). This CDR3 spans 13 amino acids. Germline V gene lookup returns CDR1 SSHAT and CDR2 FNYEAQ (reference sequence). The CDR3 region has the DNA TGTGCTAGCAGCCTAGAGGGCATCGGGGAGCTGTTTTTT. Translation gives CASSLEGIGELFF.

Many counts were recorded for this clonotype. The gene calls are TRBV2 and TRBJ2-7; D is unclear. The CDR3 extends over 14 amino acids. Germline V gene lookup returns CDR1 SNHLY and CDR2 FYNNEI. V was pared by 3 bases and J by 4 bases, with 13 bases between. The CDR3 bases are TGTGCCAGCAGTGAGGGTTGGGTTGAGTACGAGCAGTACTTC. This codes for CASSEGWVEYEQYF.

This clonotype was seen repeatedly, ten times or more. This chain uses TRBV5-1 with TRBJ1-1; 7 nucleotides align to TRBD1. The CDR3 runs to 15 residues. Losses at the gene ends were 7 bases for V and 4 bases for J; bases not matched to a gene: 13. Germline V gene sequence: CDR1 SGHRS, CDR2 YFSETQ. The CDR3 reads CASRQGGMEVTEAFF. CDR3 DNA: TGCGCCAGCCGGCAGGGGGGAATGGAGGTCACTGAAGCTTTCTTT.

The table lists this clonotype with many counts. J is TRBJ2-2 and V is TRBV3-1; 12 bases are a match to TRBD2. Per germline, CDR1 LGHDT and CDR2 YNNKEL (reference sequence). V lost 0 bases to trimming and J lost 0 bases; unmatched junction nucleotides: 2. This CDR3 is built from 18 residues. The CDR3 spells CASSQERLAGANTGELFF. The CDR3 bases are TGTGCCAGCAGCCAAGAGAGACTAGCGGGGGCGAACACCGGGGAGCTGTTTTTT.

The chain links TRBV11-3 to TRBJ2-3; D not resolved. Germline values: CDR1 SGHNT, CDR2 YENEEA. The CDR3 consists of 13 residues. Trimming shortened V by 0 bases and J by 4 bases, and 5 bases separated the two germline ends. The CDR3 reads CASSLDFSDTQYF. The CDR3 nucleotides are TGTGCCAGCAGCTTAGATTTTTCAGATACGCAGTATTTT.

Points on this clonotype: One base away lies a much larger clone, so this may be a sequencing read error. V is TRBV24-1 and J is TRBJ2-4; D possibly corresponds to TRBD1 (5 bases). The CDR3 sequence is 16 residues long. Looked up from germline, CDR1 is KGHDR and CDR2 is SFDVKD. CDR3 in amino acids: CATSESRVGAKNIQHF. CDR3 DNA: TGTGCCACCAGTGAGTCCAGGGTAGGCGCCAAAAACATTCAGCACTTC.

Only a few counts were recorded for this clonotype. V and J are TRBV19 and TRBJ2-3; no clear D gene. Trimming cost V 4 bases and J 11 bases, with 10 bases left between them. This CDR3 has 11 residues. CDR1 is LNHDA and CDR2 is SQIVND in the germline V gene (reference sequence). Here the CDR3 DNA reads TGTGCCAGTAGTACGGCTAATCAGCAGTATTTT. Translating gives CASSTANQQYF. The entire variable domain, with the rest obtained from reference TRBV19 and TRBJ2-3, is as follows: DGGITQSPKYLFRKEGQNVTLSCEQNLNHDAMYWYRQDPGQGLRLIYYSQIVNDFQKGDIAEGYSVSREKKESFPLTVTSAQKNPTAFYLCASSTANQQYFGPGTRLTVL.

Comments on this clonotype: One end of the junction does not line up with germline, which may come from a read error. The chain links TRBV10-3 to TRBJ1-5; D gene unclear. Germline V CDR1 and CDR2: ENHRY, SYGVKD. The CDR3 extends over 16 amino acids. The CDR3 region is CAISESSPASNQSQHF. CDR3 nucleotide sequence: TGTGCCATCAGTGAGTCGTCACCGGCGAGCAATCAGTCCCAGCATTTT.